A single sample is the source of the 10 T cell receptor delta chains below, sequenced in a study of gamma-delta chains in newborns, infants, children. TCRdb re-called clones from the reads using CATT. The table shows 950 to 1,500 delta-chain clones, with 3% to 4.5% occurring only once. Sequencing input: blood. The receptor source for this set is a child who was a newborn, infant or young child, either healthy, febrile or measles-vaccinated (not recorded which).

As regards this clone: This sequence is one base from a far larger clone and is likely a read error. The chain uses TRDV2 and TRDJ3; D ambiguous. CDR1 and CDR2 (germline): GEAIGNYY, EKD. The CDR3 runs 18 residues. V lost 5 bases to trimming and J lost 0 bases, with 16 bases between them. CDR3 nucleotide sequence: TGTGCCTGTGTCTCGCGTACTGAAAGCTCCTGGGACACCCGACAGATGTTTTTC. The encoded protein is CACVSRTESSWDTRQMFF.

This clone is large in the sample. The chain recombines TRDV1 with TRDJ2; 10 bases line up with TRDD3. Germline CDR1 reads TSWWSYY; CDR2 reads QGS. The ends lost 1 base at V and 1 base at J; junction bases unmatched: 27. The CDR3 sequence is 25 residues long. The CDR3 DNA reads TGTGCTCTTGGGGAACCTGGCCCGCTTCCCGGACTTGACTGGGGGATCGGGGATTTGACAGCACAACTCTTCTTT. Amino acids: CALGEPGPLPGLDWGIGDLTAQLFF.

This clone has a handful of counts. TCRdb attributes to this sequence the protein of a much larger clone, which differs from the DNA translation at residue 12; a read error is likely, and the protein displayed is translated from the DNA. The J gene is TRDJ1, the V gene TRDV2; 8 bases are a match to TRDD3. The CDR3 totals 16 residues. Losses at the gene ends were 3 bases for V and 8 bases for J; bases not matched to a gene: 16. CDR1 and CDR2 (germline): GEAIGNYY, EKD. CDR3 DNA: TGTGCCTGTGACCGCCGAGATACTGGGGATACTGAGAAACTCATCTTT. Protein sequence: CACDRRDTGDTEKLIF.

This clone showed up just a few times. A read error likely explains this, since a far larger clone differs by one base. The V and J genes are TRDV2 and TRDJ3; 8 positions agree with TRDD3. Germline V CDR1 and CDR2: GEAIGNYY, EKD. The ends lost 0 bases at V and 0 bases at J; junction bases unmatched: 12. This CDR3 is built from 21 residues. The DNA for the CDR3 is TGTGCCTGTGACACCGGGTACTGGGGGGTACCCTTCTCCTGGGACACCCGACAGATGTTTTTC. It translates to CACDTGYWGVPFSWDTRQMFF.

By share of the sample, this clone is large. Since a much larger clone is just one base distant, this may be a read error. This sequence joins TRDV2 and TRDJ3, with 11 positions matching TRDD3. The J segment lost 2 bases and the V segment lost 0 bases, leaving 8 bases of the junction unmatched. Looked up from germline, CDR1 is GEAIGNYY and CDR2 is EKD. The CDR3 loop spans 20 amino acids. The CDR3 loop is CACDTGAGGYQPWDTRQMFF. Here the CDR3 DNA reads TGTGCCTGTGACACCGGGGCTGGGGGATACCAGCCCTGGGACACCCGACAGATGTTTTTC.

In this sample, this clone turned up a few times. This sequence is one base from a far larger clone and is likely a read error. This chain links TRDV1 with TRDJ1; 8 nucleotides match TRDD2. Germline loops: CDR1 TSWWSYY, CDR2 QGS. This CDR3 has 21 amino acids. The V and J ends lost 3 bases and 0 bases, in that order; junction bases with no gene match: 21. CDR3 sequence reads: CALGDWPSYHRMTKYTDKLIF. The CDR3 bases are TGTGCTCTTGGGGACTGGCCTTCCTATCATCGTATGACGAAGTACACCGATAAACTCATCTTT.

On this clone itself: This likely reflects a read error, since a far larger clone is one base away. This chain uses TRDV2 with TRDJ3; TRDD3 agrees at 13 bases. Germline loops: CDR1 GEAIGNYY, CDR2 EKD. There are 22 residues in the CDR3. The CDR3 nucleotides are TGTGCCTGTAACACTCTTACTGGGGGATACGACCAAAGCTCCTGGGACACCCGACAGATGTTTTTC. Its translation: CACNTLTGGYDQSSWDTRQMFF.

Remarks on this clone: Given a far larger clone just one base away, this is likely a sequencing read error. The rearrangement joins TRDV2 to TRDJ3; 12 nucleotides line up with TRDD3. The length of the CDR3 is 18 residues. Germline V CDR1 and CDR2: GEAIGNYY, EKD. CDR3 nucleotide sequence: TGTGCCTGTGGCACCTGGGGGATACGCTCCTGGGACACCCGACAGATGTTTTTC. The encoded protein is CACGTWGIRSWDTRQMFF.

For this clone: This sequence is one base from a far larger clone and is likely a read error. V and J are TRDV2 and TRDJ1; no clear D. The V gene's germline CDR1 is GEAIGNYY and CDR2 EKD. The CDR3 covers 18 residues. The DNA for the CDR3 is TGTGCCTATGACACCGTGAGTCGATTCTCACGCTTATTCGGTAAACTCATCTTT. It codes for CAYDTVSRFSRLFGKLIF.

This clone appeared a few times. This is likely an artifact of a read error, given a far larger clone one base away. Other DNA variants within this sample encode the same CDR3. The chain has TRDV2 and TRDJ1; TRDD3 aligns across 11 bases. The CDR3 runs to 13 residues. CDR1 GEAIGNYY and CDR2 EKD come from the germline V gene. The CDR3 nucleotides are TGTGCTTGTGCCTACTGGGGGATAAATAAACTCATCTTT. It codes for CACAYWGINKLIF.